This T cell receptor beta chain was profiled in a study of CXCR3-negative and CXCR3-positive naive CD8 T cells. Findings of the study overall: Surface CD5 looked about the same in the naive subsets, so the authors worked out TCR strength from TRB CDR3 properties. Whereas memory cells differed, naive CXCR3-negative and CXCR3-positive cells shared similar TRBV-TRBJ usage. For CXCR3-positive naive cells, TRB CDR3s were more hydrophobic than those of CXCR3-negative naive cells.

Naive CD8+ T cells carried a CD45RO-CCR7+CD27+CD95- phenotype. Through 5' RACE with UMI labels, the TRB cDNA libraries were prepared. From its re-call of the 5' RACE reads, TCRdb lists each CDR3 protein once, without DNA. Recorded for this sample: 70,000 to 95,000 distinct CDR3 sequences. The CDR3 consists of 15 residues. CDR1 and CDR2 (germline): DFQATT, SNEGSKA (reference sequence). Notes on this clonotype: Its matching antigen is unknown.

The chain carries TRBV20-1 and TRBJ2-7; TCRdb's D call of TRBD1 is untestable without DNA. Sequenced sample: naive CXCR3- CD8+ T cells from blood. Subset defined: CD45RO-CCR7+CD27+CD95- naive CD8+ T cells lacking CXCR3 (TNR3-). This clonotype was sampled from a human donor in good health. Some clones in this sample may be carry-over from other donors' samples. The CDR3 sequence: CSARDRGGVAYEQYF.